This TCR beta chain was identified in a study of blood T cell repertoires in COVID-19. Overall study context: The United States, Italy and Spain were the sources of the acute and convalescent COVID-19 samples. PBMCs, B-cell-depleted T cells, or T cells were the source of the cDNA or gDNA that made up the material.

Per the original data handling: By means of reference gene primer amplification, nucleated cell counts were estimated. Using immunoSEQ multiplex PCR, the repertoire was profiled, and TCRdb retains in-frame clones only, with some absent. D and trimming were read from the DNA, whereas the V and J calls and clone size are those reported in that table. The table includes about 220,000 clones, 84% detected once. The CDR3 runs 16 residues. V was pared by 0 bases and J by 4 bases, with 2 bases of the junction left unmatched. From germline, CDR1 is LNHDA and CDR2 SQIVND (reference sequence). The chain uses TRBV19 and TRBJ2-1; 11 bases match TRBD2. The material sequenced was peripheral blood. The TCR was taken from a woman in her fifties or sixties with acute or convalescent COVID-19. The CDR3 region is CASSIEASGGYNEQFF. The CDR3 DNA is TGTGCCAGTAGTATAGAGGCTAGCGGGGGGTACAATGAGCAGTTCTTC.